This T cell receptor (beta chain) was observed in a study of breast tumors, draining lymph nodes, adjacent tissues. Study-level findings and limits: Luminal-like breast cancer showed significantly greater tumor-nontumor repertoire similarity than basal-like breast cancer did.

The trim removed 8 bases at V and 7 bases at J, leaving 12 bases unmatched. Germline lookup yields CDR1 SNHLY and CDR2 FYNNEI. The CDR3 totals 15 residues. Details on this clonotype: Antigen unknown.

Breast cancer patients provided tissue from their axillary draining lymph nodes. TCRdb re-derived calls from the multiplex PCR reads in MiXCR, one entry per CDR3 protein. The table has 200,000 or so distinct CDR3 sequences, approximately 31% seen once; the top ten hold 4% to 5.5%. Sample: axillary lymph node tissue. V usage is TRBV2 and J usage is TRBJ2-1, with 9 bases fitting TRBD2. The receptor comes from a female donor with breast cancer. Some clones in this sample may be carry-over from other donors' samples. In nucleotides, the CDR3 is TGTGCCAGCGTTTTATTGGGACTAGCTGGGAATGAGCAGTTCTTC. This sequence encodes CASVLLGLAGNEQFF. The whole variable domain, filled in from reference TRBV2 and TRBJ2-1, reads EPEVTQTPSHQVTQMGQEVILRCVPISNHLYFYWYRQILGQKVEFLVSFYNNEISEKSEIFDDQFSVERPDGSNFTLKIRSTKLEDSAMYFCASVLLGLAGNEQFFGPGTRLTVL.